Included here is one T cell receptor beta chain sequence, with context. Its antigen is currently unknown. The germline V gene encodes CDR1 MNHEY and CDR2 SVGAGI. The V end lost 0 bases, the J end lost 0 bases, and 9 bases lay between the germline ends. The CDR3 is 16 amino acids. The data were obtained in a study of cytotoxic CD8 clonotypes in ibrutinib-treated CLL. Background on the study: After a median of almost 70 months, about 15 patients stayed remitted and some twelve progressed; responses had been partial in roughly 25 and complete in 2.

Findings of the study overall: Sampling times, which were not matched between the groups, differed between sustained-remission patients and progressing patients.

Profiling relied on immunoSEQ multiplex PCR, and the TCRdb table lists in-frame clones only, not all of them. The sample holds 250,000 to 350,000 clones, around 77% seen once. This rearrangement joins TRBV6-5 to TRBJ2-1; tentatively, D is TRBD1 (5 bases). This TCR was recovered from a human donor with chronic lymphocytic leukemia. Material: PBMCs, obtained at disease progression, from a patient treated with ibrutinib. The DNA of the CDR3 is TGTGCCAGCAGTTACTCGATACAGGACTCCTACAATGAGCAGTTCTTC. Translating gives CASSYSIQDSYNEQFF.